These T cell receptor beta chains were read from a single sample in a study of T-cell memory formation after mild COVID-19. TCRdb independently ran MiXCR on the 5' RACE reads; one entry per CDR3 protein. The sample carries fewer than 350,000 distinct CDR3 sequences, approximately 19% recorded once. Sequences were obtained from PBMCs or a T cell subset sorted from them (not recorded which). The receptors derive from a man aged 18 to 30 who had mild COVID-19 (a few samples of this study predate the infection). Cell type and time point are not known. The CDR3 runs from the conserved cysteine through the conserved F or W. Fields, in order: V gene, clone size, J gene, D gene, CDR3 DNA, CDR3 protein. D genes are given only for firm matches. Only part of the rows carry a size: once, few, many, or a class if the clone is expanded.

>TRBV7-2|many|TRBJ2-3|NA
TGTGCCAGCATCGCGCCGAGTTCCGATACGCAGTATTTT
CASIAPSSDTQYF
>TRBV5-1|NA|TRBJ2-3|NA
TGCGCCAGCAGACGAGGGTCCGATACGCAGTATTTT
CASRRGSDTQYF
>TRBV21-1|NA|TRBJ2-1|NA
TGTGCCAGCAGCCCCAACTTCGGACTAGTGACCTACAATGAGCAGTTCTTC
CASSPNFGLVTYNEQFF
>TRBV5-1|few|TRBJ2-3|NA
TGCGCCAGCAGCTTCGACCAGGGAGATACGCAGTATTTT
CASSFDQGDTQYF
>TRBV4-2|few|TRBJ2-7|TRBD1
TGTGCCAGCAGCCCCGGGACAGCAGACTACGAGCAGTACTTC
CASSPGTADYEQYF
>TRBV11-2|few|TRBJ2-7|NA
TGTGCCAGCAGCCCGACCGAGTTCCCTAGCTACGAGCAGTACTTC
CASSPTEFPSYEQYF
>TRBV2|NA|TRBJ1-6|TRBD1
TGTGCCAGCGGACAGGGCGATAATTCACCCCTCCACTTT
CASGQGDNSPLHF
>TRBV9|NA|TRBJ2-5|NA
TGTGCCAGCAGCCCTTACGGGGGCCCGGAAGAGACCCAGTACTTC
CASSPYGGPEETQYF
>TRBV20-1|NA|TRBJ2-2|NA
TGCAGTGCCACGGGACACAGAACCGGGGAGCTGTTTTTT
CSATGHRTGELFF
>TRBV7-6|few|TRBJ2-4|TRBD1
TGTGCCAGCAGCGCGACGGGACAGGGGGCCGAGTACTTC
CASSATGQGAEYF
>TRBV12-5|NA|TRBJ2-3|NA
TGTGCTAGTGGTTTTTCAGGGACAGATACGCAGTATTTT
CASGFSGTDTQYF
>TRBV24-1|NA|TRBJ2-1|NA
TGTGCCACCAGTGATTTGGGACAGTCAATCGCCTACAATGAGCAGTTCTTC
CATSDLGQSIAYNEQFF
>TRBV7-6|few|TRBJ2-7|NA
TGTGCCAGCAGCTTAGGGGGAAATAGGATGACCTACGAGCAGTACTTC
CASSLGGNRMTYEQYF
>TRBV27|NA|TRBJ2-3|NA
TGTGCCAGCAGTTTGCCCCCGCCGGGTACCCTAAATACGCAGTATTTT
CASSLPPPGTLNTQYF
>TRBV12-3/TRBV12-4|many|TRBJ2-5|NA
TGTGCCAGCAGTTTAGTGGAACATTCCGAGACCCAGTACTTC
CASSLVEHSETQYF
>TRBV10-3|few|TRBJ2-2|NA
TGTGCCATCAGAGGGAGGGACAGCCCAACCGGGGAGCTGTTTTTT
CAIRGRDSPTGELFF
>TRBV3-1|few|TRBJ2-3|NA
TGTGCCAGCAGCCAAGTCCCGACAGAGGGCTTCACGCAGTATTTT
CASSQVPTEGFTQYF
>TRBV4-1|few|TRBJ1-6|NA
TGCGCCAGCAGCCAAGAGGTTAATTCACCCCTCCACTTT
CASSQEVNSPLHF
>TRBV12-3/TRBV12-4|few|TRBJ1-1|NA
TGTGCCAGCAGTTTTGAGGGACGGAGTGAAGCTTTCTTT
CASSFEGRSEAFF
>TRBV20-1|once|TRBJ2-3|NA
TGCAGTGCCAGCGAGACCGTCACAGATACGCAGTATTTT
CSASETVTDTQYF
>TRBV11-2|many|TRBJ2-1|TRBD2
TGTGCCAGCAGCTTAGATCTTTGGCGGGGGGGCAATGAGCAGTTCTTC
CASSLDLWRGGNEQFF
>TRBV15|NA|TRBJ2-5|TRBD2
TGTGCCACCAGCAGGGCGACTAGCGGGGGGGAAGAGACCCAGTACTTC
CATSRATSGGEETQYF
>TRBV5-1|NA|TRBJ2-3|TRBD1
TGCGCCAGCAGCCTTATGACAGGGTCAGCAGATACGCAGTATTTT
CASSLMTGSADTQYF
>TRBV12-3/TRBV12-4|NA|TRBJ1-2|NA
TGTGCCAGCAGTTTGGGGGGCCCCATCTATGGCTACACCTTC
CASSLGGPIYGYTF
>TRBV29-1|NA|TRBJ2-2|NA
TGCAGCGTTGAAGATCGGGGAGTTATGGACACCGGGGAGCTGTTTTTT
CSVEDRGVMDTGELFF
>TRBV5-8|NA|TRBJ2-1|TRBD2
TGTGCCAGCAGCTTGGACGGGAGGGGTGTACAAAATGAGCAGTTCTTC
CASSLDGRGVQNEQFF
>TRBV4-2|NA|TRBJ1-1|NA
TGTGCCAGCAGCCAAGTGGGTTCCACGATTGCGAACACTGAAGCTTTCTTT
CASSQVGSTIANTEAFF
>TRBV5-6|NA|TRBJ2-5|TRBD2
TGTGCCAGCAGATTCGGGGGGGCCGGGACCCAGTACTTC
CASRFGGAGTQYF
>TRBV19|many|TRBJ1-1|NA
TGTGCCAGTAGTTCATCGGGGGCGCTGAACACTGAAGCTTTCTTT
CASSSSGALNTEAFF
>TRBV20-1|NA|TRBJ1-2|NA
TGCAGTGCTACCGCGGGGGGGGGATTTGGCTACACCTTC
CSATAGGGFGYTF
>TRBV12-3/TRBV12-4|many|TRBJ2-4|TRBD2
TGTGCCAGCACCCTCGGACTAGCGGGGGGATGTCACTTC
CASTLGLAGGCHF
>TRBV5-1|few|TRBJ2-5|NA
TGCGCCAGCAGCGATACAAGGTCGCAAGAGACCCAGTACTTC
CASSDTRSQETQYF
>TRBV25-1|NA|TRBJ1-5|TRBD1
TGTGCCAGCAGTGTGGGACAGGACGGGTATAGCAATCAGCCCCAGCATTTT
CASSVGQDGYSNQPQHF
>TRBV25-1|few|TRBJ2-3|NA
TGTGCCAGCAGTGAGGCCGGGGCCTCCTTGGATACGCAGTATTTT
CASSEAGASLDTQYF
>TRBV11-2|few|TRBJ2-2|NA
TGTGCCAGCAGCTTAAAGCCAGGGATGTGGACCGGGGAGCTGTTTTTT
CASSLKPGMWTGELFF
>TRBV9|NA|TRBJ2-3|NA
TGTGCCAGCAGCGTAGGCCCCCACCCTAGCACAGATACGCAGTATTTT
CASSVGPHPSTDTQYF
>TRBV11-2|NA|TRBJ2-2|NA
TGTGCCAGCAGCTCCGTCGCCCCACCGGGCGGGGAGCTGTTTTTT
CASSSVAPPGGELFF
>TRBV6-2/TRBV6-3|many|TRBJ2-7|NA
TGTGCCAGCAGTTACTCGAGTTACGAGCAGTACTTC
CASSYSSYEQYF
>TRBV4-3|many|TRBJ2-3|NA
TGCGCCAGCAGCCATTGGATAGCCTCTAGCACAGATACGCAGTATTTT
CASSHWIASSTDTQYF
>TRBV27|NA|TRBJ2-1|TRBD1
TGTGCCAGCAGTTTGGGACAGGCCACCTACAATGAGCAGTTCTTC
CASSLGQATYNEQFF
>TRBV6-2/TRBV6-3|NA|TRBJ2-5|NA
TGTGCCAGCGCTTTAGGGACGGCCCAGTACTTC
CASALGTAQYF
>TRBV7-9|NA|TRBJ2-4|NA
TGTGCCAGCAGCCAACAGGGATCCGCCAAAAACATTCAGTACTTC
CASSQQGSAKNIQYF